Presented here are 23 T cell receptor beta chains from one specimen sequenced in a study of vaccination and CD4 T cells after COVID-19. Treatment described: roughly 11-day PBMC culture with coronavirus spike peptide pools or control peptides (ViraFEST assay). An unexposed donor provided the CD4+ T cells, which were collected before the COVID-19 pandemic (2011-2018). Sequenced with the Oncomine TCR Beta short-read assay was DNA taken from cultured CD4+ T cells. TCRdb ran MiXCR on the PCR reads and lists one entry per CDR3 protein. Of 5,500 to 8,000 distinct CDR3 sequences in the sample, 50% to 65% are singletons; the top ten hold 40% to 50%. For these TCRs, the target antigens are not known. The sample taken for sequencing was CD4+ T cells from blood, cultured in vitro. The source is a human donor in good health.

V usage is TRBV29-1 and J usage is TRBJ2-2; maybe TRBD2 (6 bases). The length of the CDR3 is 13 residues. With 4 bases removed from V and 4 bases from J, the gap between germline ends came to 10 bases. CDR1 and CDR2 from the germline V gene are SQVTM and ANQGSEA. In nucleotides, the CDR3 is TGCAGCGTTGTGCGGGGTACCACCGGGGAGCTGTTTTTT. The encoded protein is CSVVRGTTGELFF.

The chain combines TRBV7-2 with TRBJ1-1, with 7 bases fitting TRBD1. This CDR3 has 13 residues. V shed 3 bases and J 5 bases; nucleotides not matched to a gene: 3. Germline loops: CDR1 SGHTA, CDR2 FQGNSA. The CDR3 bases are TGTGCCAGCAGCTTCAAGACAGGGACTGAAGCTTTCTTT. This codes for CASSFKTGTEAFF.

The chain carries TRBV24-1 and TRBJ2-1, with no clear D. The CDR3 is 12 amino acids. Trimming left V 7 bases short and J 10 bases short, with 13 bases between. Looked up from germline, CDR1 is KGHDR and CDR2 is SFDVKD. The CDR3 protein is CATRGIDREQFF. In DNA, the CDR3 is TGTGCCACCAGGGGAATAGATAGGGAGCAGTTCTTC.

The chain combines TRBV5-1 with TRBJ1-1, with D perhaps matching TRBD1 (5 bases). V gave up 4 bases and J gave up 5 bases, with 21 bases separating them. The CDR3 length is 16 residues. Germline loops: CDR1 SGHRS, CDR2 YFSETQ. CDR3 in amino acids: CASSLRIGPGGTEAFF. In DNA, the CDR3 is TGCGCCAGCAGCCTCCGGATAGGGCCGGGGGGGACTGAAGCTTTCTTT.

This chain uses TRBV20-1 with TRBJ2-7; D is uncertain. V lost 2 bases and J lost 1, with 6 bases in between. The CDR3 runs to 12 residues. The germline CDR1 and CDR2 sequences are DFQATT and SNEGSKA (reference sequence). The CDR3 nucleotides are TGCAGTGCTAGAAGCCCTTCCTACGAGCAGTACTTC. This encodes CSARSPSYEQYF.

This chain connects TRBV2 to TRBJ2-2; TRBD2 matches 8 bases. The germline CDR1 and CDR2 sequences are SNHLY and FYNNEI. This CDR3 comprises 16 residues. V lost 2 bases, J lost 4 bases, and 6 bases stayed unmatched. This CDR3 is CASSERPGGRTGELFF. In DNA, the CDR3 is TGTGCCAGCAGTGAACGACCGGGAGGGCGCACCGGGGAGCTGTTTTTT.

The rearrangement links TRBV7-8 to TRBJ1-1, with D possibly TRBD1 on 5 matching bases. The CDR3 has 15 amino acids. CDR1 SGHVS and CDR2 FQNEAQ come from the germline V gene. Trimming shortened V by 6 bases and J by 3 bases, and 17 bases separated the two germline ends. For the CDR3, the DNA is TGTGCCAGCAGGAGCCGGGACCCTAGGGACACTGAAGCTTTCTTT. The encoded protein is CASRSRDPRDTEAFF.

This clonotype is termed medium-sized. The chain is built from TRBV7-2 and TRBJ2-7; TRBD2 agrees at 14 bases. The CDR3 contains 18 residues. Germline loops: CDR1 SGHTA, CDR2 FQGNSA. V lost 4 bases and J lost 0; bases outside the gene matches: 8. The CDR3 reads CASSSRWGTSGSSYEQYF. CDR3 nucleotides: TGTGCCAGCAGCTCCAGGTGGGGGACTAGCGGGAGCTCCTACGAGCAGTACTTC.

This rearrangement joins TRBV29-1 to TRBJ1-2; D gene uncertain. Trimming took off 1 base at V and 8 bases at J, with 26 bases between the two ends. In germline, CDR1 is SQVTM, CDR2 ANQGSEA. The CDR3 contains 17 residues. CDR3 sequence: CSVEVAPPGRFELGYTF. CDR3 nucleotides: TGCAGCGTTGAAGTGGCCCCCCCCGGGCGGTTCGAGCTCGGCTACACCTTC.

The chain combines TRBV6-1 with TRBJ2-2; D perhaps matches TRBD2 (6 bases). This CDR3 spans 15 amino acids. V shed 5 bases and J shed 4 bases, with 14 bases lying between them. Germline-derived CDR1 and CDR2 are MNHNS and SASEGT. The CDR3 nucleotides are TGTGCCAGCAGTCCATGGGGGGAGAGCACCGGGGAGCTGTTTTTT. Translation gives CASSPWGESTGELFF.

The CDR3 DNA sequence: TGTGCCACCGGGATTGGGGTCGGTACTGAAGCTTTCTTT. It encodes CATGIGVGTEAFF. The chain couples TRBV15 to TRBJ1-1; no clear D. CDR3 length: 13 amino acids. CDR1 LNHNV and CDR2 YYDKDF come from the germline V gene (reference sequence). V was trimmed by 8 bases and J by 5 bases, leaving 15 bases between them.

This clonotype was picked up a small number of times. This chain joins TRBV21-1 and TRBJ2-7; TRBD1 is taken as the D call from the table, unchecked against the DNA. TRBV21-1 counts as a pseudogene. CDR3 length: 13 residues. The CDR3 sequence is CASSQRRGDEQYF. The CDR3 DNA follows: TGTGCCAGCAGCCAACGCAGGGGTGACGAGCAGTACTTC.

The chain is built from TRBV10-1 and TRBJ2-5; 10 bases align to TRBD1. The CDR3 extends over 15 amino acids. The V segment lost 4 bases and the J segment 3 bases; nucleotides outside the gene matches: 5. Germline CDR1 is WNHNN and CDR2 is SYGVQD (reference sequence). This CDR3 is CASSVRTGGKETQYF. In nucleotides, the CDR3 is TGCGCCAGCAGTGTAAGGACAGGGGGAAAAGAGACCCAGTACTTC.

This clonotype was found a few times. The chain uses TRBV27 and TRBJ2-3; 10 bases match TRBD2. V shed 6 bases and J 4 bases; nucleotides not matched to a gene: 4. The CDR3 spans 14 residues. From germline, CDR1 is MNHEY and CDR2 SMNVEV (reference sequence). The CDR3 spells CASRRLAGPDTQYF. CDR3 sequence (DNA): TGTGCCAGCAGAAGACTAGCGGGCCCAGATACGCAGTATTTT.

In nucleotides, the CDR3 is TGTGCCAGCAGTAGGACAGGTTCATATGGCTACACCTTC. Encoded protein: CASSRTGSYGYTF. This sequence joins TRBV12-3 or TRBV12-4 and TRBJ1-2, with TRBD1 matching over 7 bases. Unmatched junction bases numbered 5, after V lost 5 bases and J lost 5 bases. This CDR3 spans 13 amino acids.

This clonotype was recorded a few times. V is TRBV19 and J is TRBJ1-1, with D unresolved. Germline assignment: CDR1 LNHDA and CDR2 SQIVND (reference sequence). The V end lost 4 bases, the J end lost 5 bases, and 8 bases lay between the germline ends. The CDR3 has 12 residues. The CDR3, as DNA: TGTGCCAGTAGTACACAGAGGACTGAAGCTTTCTTT. It encodes CASSTQRTEAFF.

As regards this clonotype: A far larger clone is one base from this, pointing to a likely read error. The chain combines TRBV7-2 with TRBJ1-2, with D possibly being TRBD1 (5 bases). Trimming removed 4 bases from V and 8 bases from J, with 17 bases in between. Germline CDR1 reads SGHTA; CDR2 reads FQGNSA. The CDR3 sequence is 14 residues long. The CDR3 DNA follows: TGTGCCAGCAGCTCTACTAACATGGGGCGAGGCTACACCTTC. This codes for CASSSTNMGRGYTF.

This chain links TRBV5-3 with TRBJ2-5; 9 bases are a match to TRBD1. TRBV5-3 carries the ORF label, with uncertain function. Trimming took 5 bases from V and 4 from J; bases not matched to a gene: 9. The CDR3 runs 15 residues. The DNA for the CDR3 is TGTGCCAGAAGACATGGGACAGGGAAGGGAGAGACCCAGTACTTC. Translated, it gives CARRHGTGKGETQYF.

V gene TRBV28 combines with J gene TRBJ1-5; D perhaps matches TRBD1 (6 bases). The CDR3 runs to 14 residues. Trimming shortened V by 5 bases and J by 7 bases, and 15 bases separated the two germline ends. CDR1 is MDHEN and CDR2 is SYDVKM in the germline V gene. CDR3 amino acids: CASSRGPGGQPQHF. As DNA, the CDR3 is TGTGCCAGCAGTCGGGGGCCCGGCGGACAGCCCCAGCATTTT.

The CDR3: CASSLFALADLGSRSPLHF. DNA for the CDR3: TGTGCCAGCAGTTTATTTGCCTTGGCCGATCTAGGGTCCCGCTCACCCCTCCACTTT. The chain uses TRBV28 and TRBJ1-6, with D uncertain. V was pared by 1 base and J by 10 bases, with 26 bases between. This CDR3 is built from 19 residues. The germline V gene has CDR1 MDHEN and CDR2 SYDVKM. Complete variable domain (other parts from reference TRBV28 and TRBJ1-6): DVKVTQSSRYLVKRTGEKVFLECVQDMDHENMFWYRQDPGLGLRLIYFSYDVKMKEKGDIPEGYSVSREKKERFSLILESASTNQTSMYLCASSLFALADLGSRSPLHFGNGTRLTVT.

This clonotype turned up a few times. This chain links TRBV15 with TRBJ1-6, with a possible D match to TRBD1 (6 bases). V dropped 0 bases and J dropped 13 bases, with 16 bases sitting between them. Per germline, CDR1 LNHNV and CDR2 YYDKDF (reference sequence). The CDR3 length is 15 residues. The CDR3 sequence: CATSRDPGQAFPLHF. The CDR3 DNA sequence: TGTGCCACCAGCAGAGATCCGGGACAAGCTTTTCCCCTCCACTTT.

The chain employs TRBV4-1 and TRBJ1-2; D is undetermined. The CDR3 loop spans 15 amino acids. Germline CDR1 and CDR2: MGHRA and YSYEKL. V dropped 0 bases and J dropped 3 bases, with 11 bases sitting between them. CDR3 nucleotide sequence: TGCGCCAGCAGCCAAGATCTCGGAAAGGACTATGGCTACACCTTC. This gives the protein CASSQDLGKDYGYTF.

The V gene is TRBV27, the J gene TRBJ2-5, with D possibly called TRBD1 or TRBD2 (5 bases each). The CDR3 covers 11 residues. Germline V gene lookup returns CDR1 MNHEY and CDR2 SMNVEV (reference sequence). V lost 3 bases to trimming and J lost 7 bases, with 6 bases between them. The DNA of the CDR3 is TGTGCCAGCAGTTTTGGGGGGACCCAGTACTTC. It yields the protein CASSFGGTQYF.